Presented here are 29 T cell receptor beta chains from one specimen sequenced in a study of CD8 T cells in Susac syndrome. RNA in amounts of roughly 0.5 to 1 ug was reverse transcribed with random hexamers. TCRdb re-called the immunoSEQ multiplex PCR reads with MiXCR, one entry per CDR3 protein. The sample records roughly 110,000 distinct CDR3 sequences, less than 95% being singletons. Source material: CD8+ T cells from PBMCs. The receptor set was obtained from a human donor in good health.

This sequence joins TRBV7-9 and TRBJ1-2, with a weak D call TRBD1 (6 bases). The germline CDR1 and CDR2 sequences are SEHNR and FQNEAQ (reference sequence). The CDR3 covers 15 residues. The V end was cut by 7 bases, the J end by 5 bases, with 20 bases between. CDR3 DNA: TGTGCCAGCACTGGACAGTCGTCTGTTTTTTATGGCTACACCTTC. Protein product: CASTGQSSVFYGYTF.

The genes are TRBV2 and TRBJ1-5; TRBD1 agrees at 7 bases. The junction had 11 bases not matched to a gene; V was cut back by 5 bases and J by 4 bases. CDR3 length equals 16 residues. Germline CDR1 is SNHLY and CDR2 is FYNNEI. CDR3 sequence: CASSWGQPSGNQPQHF. The CDR3 DNA is TGTGCCAGCAGTTGGGGACAGCCCTCGGGAAATCAGCCCCAGCATTTT.

This rearrangement joins TRBV12-3 or TRBV12-4 to TRBJ1-3; TRBD1 might be the D (5 bases). CDR3 size: 16 residues. Trimming took 3 bases from V and 4 from J, leaving 16 bases between them. The CDR3 nucleotides read TGTGCCAGCAGTTTTAGGACACCCAATCTGGGAAACACCATATATTTT. Translating gives CASSFRTPNLGNTIYF.

The CDR3 loop reads CSSPGQGSDGYTF. Written as DNA, the CDR3 is TGCAGTTCCCCAGGACAGGGCTCCGACGGCTACACCTTC. The rearrangement uses TRBV20-1 and TRBJ1-2, with 8 bases aligning to TRBD1. The length of the CDR3 is 13 residues. Per germline, CDR1 DFQATT and CDR2 SNEGSKA (reference sequence). The V segment lost 8 bases and the J segment 8 bases; nucleotides outside the gene matches: 13.

The chain combines TRBV6-6 with TRBJ1-1; D is perhaps TRBD1 (6 bases). The V end was cut by 4 bases, the J end by 11 bases, with 20 bases between. CDR1 and CDR2 (germline): MNHNY, SVGAGI (reference sequence). The CDR3 totals 14 residues. CDR3 DNA: TGTGCCAGCAGTTCAGCCGGGGGGGGCTTTGACGCTTTCTTT. Its translation: CASSSAGGGFDAFF.

The chain links TRBV6-2 or TRBV6-3 to TRBJ1-3; D remains unclear. The CDR3 spans 16 residues. Germline CDR1 is MNHEY and CDR2 is SVGEGT. With 5 bases removed from V and 0 bases from J, the gap between germline ends came to 14 bases. As DNA, the CDR3 is TGTGCCAGCAGTGCCGGGTTGGTGAGCTCTGGAAACACCATATATTTT. Translation gives CASSAGLVSSGNTIYF.

The V gene is TRBV20-1, the J gene TRBJ2-7; D is unresolved. Germline V gene sequence: CDR1 DFQATT, CDR2 SNEGSKA (reference sequence). This CDR3 is 15 amino acids long. Trimming removed 6 bases from V and 0 bases from J, with 18 bases in between. The CDR3 protein is CSAGGLQGPSYEQYF. The CDR3 coding sequence is TGCAGTGCCGGTGGGTTACAAGGCCCCTCCTACGAGCAGTACTTC.

V usage is TRBV7-2 and J usage is TRBJ1-1, with a possible D match to TRBD1 (6 bases). The CDR3 spans 16 residues. Looked up from germline, CDR1 is SGHTA and CDR2 is FQGNSA. Trimming cost V 3 bases and J 1 base, with 15 bases left between them. The CDR3 here is CASSLRAGQKNTEAFF. CDR3 bases: TGTGCCAGCAGCTTGAGAGCCGGACAGAAGAACACTGAAGCTTTCTTT.

This chain connects TRBV30 to TRBJ2-7; no reliable D call. The CDR3 has 14 residues. Germline lookup yields CDR1 GTSNPN and CDR2 SVGIG (reference sequence). The V end lost 4 bases, the J end lost 4 bases, and 17 bases lay between the germline ends. This chain's CDR3 is CAWKGSESLYEQYF. The DNA of the CDR3 is TGTGCCTGGAAAGGTTCAGAGTCCTTATACGAGCAGTACTTC.

This chain uses TRBV30 with TRBJ2-7, with D perhaps TRBD1 (5 bases). V was pared by 4 bases and J by 1 base, with 8 bases between. CDR3 length equals 12 residues. Germline V gene data show CDR1 as GTSNPN and CDR2 as SVGIG (reference sequence). The CDR3 DNA reads as TGTGCCTGGACATCAGGGTCCTACGAGCAGTACTTC. This codes for CAWTSGSYEQYF.

This chain joins TRBV7-9 and TRBJ1-5; D is perhaps TRBD1 (5 bases). Trimming left V 1 base short and J 3 bases short, with 19 bases between. The germline gives CDR1 SEHNR, CDR2 FQNEAQ (reference sequence). The CDR3 contains 18 residues. DNA for the CDR3: TGTGCCAGCAGCTTAGTTAAGGGACTGGGGATATCCAATCAGCCCCAGCATTTT. Translation: CASSLVKGLGISNQPQHF.

The chain combines TRBV29-1 with TRBJ1-2; TRBD1 matches 7 bases. V lost 4 bases and J lost 5; bases outside the gene matches: 4. Germline CDR1 reads SQVTM; CDR2 reads ANQGSEA. This CDR3 is 12 amino acids long. The CDR3 is CSVGQGPYGYTF. CDR3 in DNA: TGCAGCGTTGGACAGGGACCTTATGGCTACACCTTC.

The sample holds one count of this clonotype. The chain employs TRBV19 and TRBJ1-5, with D maybe TRBD1 (5 bases). Germline assignment: CDR1 LNHDA and CDR2 SQIVND (reference sequence). This CDR3 has 14 residues. Trimming cost V 5 bases and J 7 bases, with 15 bases left between them. CDR3 amino acids: CASSPRGGIQPQHF. CDR3 bases: TGTGCCAGTAGTCCGCGGGGGGGGATACAGCCCCAGCATTTT. Full variable domain (remainder filled in from reference TRBV19 and TRBJ1-5): DGGITQSPKYLFRKEGQNVTLSCEQNLNHDAMYWYRQDPGQGLRLIYYSQIVNDFQKGDIAEGYSVSREKKESFPLTVTSAQKNPTAFYLCASSPRGGIQPQHFGDGTRLSIL.

This sequence joins TRBV4-2 and TRBJ2-7; D gene uncertain. This CDR3 comprises 16 residues. The ends were cut back, 4 bases at V and 3 bases at J, with 19 bases in the middle. CDR1 is LGHNA and CDR2 is YNFKEQ in the germline V gene. CDR3 residues: CASSPLGAPGNYEQYF. DNA of the CDR3: TGTGCCAGCAGCCCCCTAGGTGCCCCAGGCAACTACGAGCAGTACTTC.

The sample holds one count of this clonotype. The rearrangement uses TRBV5-4 and TRBJ2-1; possible D gene TRBD1, 7 bases. Trimming stripped 4 bases from V and 4 bases from J, with 18 bases between. The germline gives CDR1 SGHNT, CDR2 YYREEE (reference sequence). The CDR3 contains 16 residues. The CDR3 DNA sequence: TGTGCCAGCAGCCCGCAGGGGGGTGGAATGTACAATGAGCAGTTCTTC. It yields the protein CASSPQGGGMYNEQFF.

V gene TRBV6-6 combines with J gene TRBJ1-1; the D is unclear. The germline V and J ends were trimmed by 0 bases and 5 bases, with 13 bases remaining between them. Looked up from germline, CDR1 is MNHNY and CDR2 is SVGAGI (reference sequence). The CDR3 loop spans 15 amino acids. This chain's CDR3 is CASSYSPLGETEAFF. The DNA of the CDR3 is TGTGCCAGCAGTTACTCCCCCCTGGGAGAGACTGAAGCTTTCTTT.

This chain connects TRBV20-1 to TRBJ1-3, with 7 nucleotides matching TRBD1. The V segment lost 5 bases and the J segment 1 base; nucleotides outside the gene matches: 11. This CDR3 spans 16 amino acids. Germline CDR1 DFQATT, CDR2 SNEGSKA (reference sequence). The CDR3 DNA reads TGCAGTGCTCGAGTCAGGGGGAGCCTGTCTGGAAACACCATATATTTT. Its translation: CSARVRGSLSGNTIYF.

This chain joins TRBV5-5 and TRBJ2-5; no clear D gene. This CDR3 is 14 amino acids long. From germline, CDR1 is SGHKS and CDR2 YYEKEE (reference sequence). Trimming removed 2 bases from V and 2 bases from J, with 10 bases in between. CDR3 sequence: CASSFLPSQETQYF. For the CDR3, the DNA is TGTGCCAGCAGCTTCCTGCCCAGTCAAGAGACCCAGTACTTC.

This chain connects TRBV7-2 to TRBJ1-1; TRBD1 agrees at 10 bases. The germline CDR1 and CDR2 sequences are SGHTA and FQGNSA. Trimming took 8 bases from V and 0 from J; bases not matched to a gene: 6. This CDR3 has 15 amino acids. The CDR3 region has the DNA TGTGCCAGCCTGCGGGACAGGGGTATGAACACTGAAGCTTTCTTT. Translating gives CASLRDRGMNTEAFF.

The rearrangement links TRBV5-4 to TRBJ2-1, with D perhaps TRBD1 (5 bases). Trimming shortened V by 1 base and J by 2 bases, and 22 bases separated the two germline ends. In germline, CDR1 is SGHNT, CDR2 YYREEE (reference sequence). The CDR3 contains 19 residues. The DNA for the CDR3 is TGTGCCAGCAGCTTGATAAGAGACAGCGTTTATATAGCCTACAATGAGCAGTTCTTC. Translation gives CASSLIRDSVYIAYNEQFF.

This rearrangement joins TRBV19 to TRBJ1-1; D not certain. This CDR3 is 11 amino acids long. Germline CDR1 reads LNHDA; CDR2 reads SQIVND (reference sequence). V was clipped by 1 base and J by 6 bases, with 3 bases between them. CDR3 loop: CASSIGPEAFF. CDR3 bases: TGTGCCAGTAGTATAGGCCCTGAAGCTTTCTTT.

V is TRBV6-2 or TRBV6-3 and J is TRBJ2-4; 7 positions agree with TRBD1. With V trimmed by 6 bases and J by 7 bases, 9 bases remained unmatched. The CDR3 contains 14 residues. In germline, CDR1 is MNHEY, CDR2 SVGEGT. The CDR3 here is CASRPRGRGNIQYF. The CDR3 DNA reads TGTGCCAGCAGGCCGAGGGGCAGGGGGAACATTCAGTACTTC.

This clonotype is a singleton in its sample. The gene calls are TRBV6-5 and TRBJ1-2; the match to TRBD1 covers 7 bases. CDR1 and CDR2 (germline): MNHEY, SVGAGI. The trim removed 5 bases at V and 4 bases at J, leaving 7 bases unmatched. The CDR3 is made up of 14 amino acids. The DNA for the CDR3 is TGTGCCAGCAGTGACAGGGATTCTCTCTATGGCTACACCTTC. This gives the protein CASSDRDSLYGYTF.

The gene calls are TRBV2 and TRBJ2-7; D gene unclear. The CDR3 extends over 14 amino acids. V lost 7 bases and J lost 6, with 19 bases in between. Germline CDR1 reads SNHLY; CDR2 reads FYNNEI. CDR3 protein: CASIDILPLGEQYF. DNA for the CDR3: TGTGCCAGCATTGACATCCTACCTCTGGGCGAGCAGTACTTC.

The J gene is TRBJ2-2, the V gene TRBV7-9; the D is unclear. This CDR3 is 14 amino acids long. Trimming shortened V by 3 bases and J by 7 bases, and 12 bases separated the two germline ends. CDR1 and CDR2 from the germline V gene are SEHNR and FQNEAQ (reference sequence). CDR3 DNA sequence: TGTGCCAGCAGCTTCACTGGGATCGACGGGGAGCTGTTTTTT. Translating gives CASSFTGIDGELFF.

DNA of the CDR3: TGTGCCAGCAGCCAAGGCCAGGGGATAAATCAGCCCCAGCATTTT. This sequence encodes CASSQGQGINQPQHF. The rearrangement links TRBV3-1 to TRBJ1-5; possibly TRBD1 for D (6 bases). The CDR3 length is 15 residues. Trimming cost V 1 base and J 4 bases, with 11 bases left between them. Germline CDR1 is LGHDT and CDR2 is YNNKEL (reference sequence).

The V gene is TRBV27, the J gene TRBJ1-2, with 9 bases lining up with TRBD1. The trim removed 6 bases at V and 3 bases at J, leaving 8 bases unmatched. The CDR3 has 15 residues. CDR1 and CDR2 from the germline V gene are MNHEY and SMNVEV (reference sequence). The CDR3 DNA is TGTGCCAGCAGCCCTCCGGGACAGGGATACTATGGCTACACCTTC. This sequence encodes CASSPPGQGYYGYTF.

The V call is TRBV13, the J call TRBJ1-4, with 9 bases fitting TRBD1. Germline loops: CDR1 PRHDT, CDR2 FYEKMQ (reference sequence). The CDR3 totals 17 residues. The ends lost 4 bases at V and 3 bases at J; junction bases unmatched: 9. Written as DNA, the CDR3 is TGTGCCAGCAGCTCCACCGGGACAGGGAGGCCTAATGAAAAACTGTTTTTT. Translation: CASSSTGTGRPNEKLFF.

This clonotype was seen just once. The chain joins TRBV7-9 to TRBJ1-1; perhaps TRBD1 as D (6 bases). The V end was cut by 2 bases, the J end by 3 bases, with 13 bases between. CDR1 is SEHNR and CDR2 is FQNEAQ in the germline V gene (reference sequence). CDR3 length equals 15 residues. DNA for the CDR3: TGTGCCAGCAGCTTAAGAAGGGGGGCTGACACTGAAGCTTTCTTT. As protein: CASSLRRGADTEAFF. The whole variable domain, remainder taken from reference TRBV7-9 and TRBJ1-1, is DTGVSQNPRHKITKRGQNVTFRCDPISEHNRLYWYRQTLGQGPEFLTYFQNEAQLEKSRLLSDRFSAERPKGSFSTLEIQRTEQGDSAMYLCASSLRRGADTEAFFGQGTRLTVV.